The 24 T cell receptor beta chains presented below share a single source sample, sequenced in a study of blood T cell repertoires in COVID-19. Here immunoSEQ multiplex PCR was the method, and the copy in TCRdb shows in-frame clones only, minus some. Of 250,000 to 300,000 clones in the sample, roughly 90% were seen once. Material for sequencing was peripheral blood. Source of these receptors: a man aged 35-49 years with acute or convalescent COVID-19.

This chain joins TRBV7-2 and TRBJ2-7; TRBD1 matches 7 bases. Germline-derived CDR1 and CDR2 are SGHTA and FQGNSA. After removal of 8 bases from V and 6 bases from J, the junction contained 16 bases not matched to a gene. This CDR3 region has 15 residues. The CDR3 DNA reads TGTGCCAGCCGCAGCCTTAGCACAGGGGTGGGCGAGCAGTACTTC. It is translated as CASRSLSTGVGEQYF.

The chain combines TRBV30 with TRBJ2-3; 10 positions agree with TRBD2. CDR1 and CDR2 from the germline V gene are GTSNPN and SVGIG (reference sequence). Trimming cost V 3 bases and J 1 base; bases outside gene matches: 1. The CDR3 runs to 14 residues. The CDR3 DNA is TGTGCCTGGAGGCTAGCGGGGGGCACAGATACGCAGTATTTT. Its translation is CAWRLAGGTDTQYF.

V usage is TRBV7-3 and J usage is TRBJ1-2; no definite D call. The CDR3 has 13 residues. Trimming left V 3 bases short and J 4 bases short, with 9 bases between. From germline, CDR1 is SGHTA and CDR2 FQGTGA. CDR3 in amino acids: CASSFSGGYGYTF. DNA of the CDR3: TGTGCCAGCAGCTTTTCAGGAGGCTATGGCTACACCTTC.

The chain employs TRBV6-6 and TRBJ1-2, with 7 bases matching TRBD1. The CDR3 totals 16 residues. The junction had 8 bases not matched to a gene; V was cut back by 0 bases and J by 4 bases. CDR1 is MNHNY, CDR2 SVGAGI, per germline (reference sequence). The CDR3 DNA follows: TGTGCCAGCAGTTACTCATTACAGGGACAGATCTATGGCTACACCTTC. Protein sequence: CASSYSLQGQIYGYTF.

This clone was seen only once. The chain is built from TRBV7-2 and TRBJ2-7; unclear D gene. The V end was cut by 3 bases, the J end by 4 bases, with 4 bases between. The length of the CDR3 is 11 residues. Germline loops: CDR1 SGHTA, CDR2 FQGNSA. CDR3 in DNA: TGTGCCAGCAGCTTCTTATACGAGCAGTACTTC. This encodes CASSFLYEQYF.

This clone was seen once. The V gene is TRBV6-6, the J gene TRBJ1-1; 8 bases are a match to TRBD1. V lost 2 bases and J lost 5; bases outside the gene matches: 7. This CDR3 spans 15 amino acids. CDR1 and CDR2 from the germline V gene are MNHNY and SVGAGI (reference sequence). The CDR3 region has the DNA TGTGCCAGCAGTTACGACAGGGGTTCATGGACTGAAGCTTTCTTT. Protein sequence: CASSYDRGSWTEAFF.

This chain connects TRBV19 to TRBJ1-6, with D possibly matching TRBD1 (5 bases). Germline CDR1 reads LNHDA; CDR2 reads SQIVND (reference sequence). The V end was cut by 2 bases, the J end by 5 bases, with 13 bases between. The CDR3 covers 16 residues. CDR3 residues: CASSIRGLSNNSPLHF. CDR3 bases: TGTGCCAGTAGTATAAGGGGATTATCGAATAATTCACCCCTCCACTTT. Full variable domain (missing parts from reference TRBV19 and TRBJ1-6): DGGITQSPKYLFRKEGQNVTLSCEQNLNHDAMYWYRQDPGQGLRLIYYSQIVNDFQKGDIAEGYSVSREKKESFPLTVTSAQKNPTAFYLCASSIRGLSNNSPLHFGNGTRLTVT.

The chain links TRBV9 to TRBJ2-7; a weak D match, TRBD1 (6 bases). Germline V CDR1 and CDR2: SGDLS, YYNGEE. This CDR3 is 16 amino acids long. V shed 0 bases and J shed 3 bases, with 16 bases lying between them. CDR3 nucleotide sequence: TGTGCCAGCAGCGTAGCTCTAGGGGGTCAGGACTACGAGCAGTACTTC. Translated, it gives CASSVALGGQDYEQYF.

This clone was seen a handful of times. The rearrangement uses TRBV5-1 and TRBJ1-2, with 7 bases identical to TRBD1. Germline CDR1 SGHRS, CDR2 YFSETQ. CDR3 size: 13 residues. V was clipped by 0 bases and J by 7 bases; unmatched bases: 3. CDR3 residues: CASSLAGTAGYTF. The CDR3 DNA follows: TGCGCCAGCAGCTTGGCCGGGACAGCTGGCTACACCTTC.

This chain joins TRBV12-3 or TRBV12-4 and TRBJ1-5; D is ambiguous. Trimming took off 5 bases at V and 3 bases at J, with 5 bases between the two ends. The CDR3 contains 12 residues. CDR3 DNA: TGTGCCAGCAGTCCGTACAATCAGCCCCAGCATTTT. Its protein is CASSPYNQPQHF.

V is TRBV5-6 and J is TRBJ2-7; TRBD1 aligns across 8 bases. V shed 4 bases and J 3 bases; nucleotides not matched to a gene: 6. This CDR3 comprises 14 residues. Germline lookup yields CDR1 SGHDT and CDR2 YYEEEE. CDR3 in DNA: TGTGCCAGCAGCCATGACAGGGGTGGCTACGAGCAGTACTTC. Protein sequence: CASSHDRGGYEQYF.

This clone has a single count. The chain employs TRBV27 and TRBJ1-2, with D unclear. In germline, CDR1 is MNHEY, CDR2 SMNVEV (reference sequence). Trimming shortened V by 5 bases and J by 8 bases, and 12 bases separated the two germline ends. The CDR3 is made up of 12 amino acids. The CDR3 spells CASSPRAGGYTF. The CDR3 DNA follows: TGTGCCAGCAGTCCCCGGGCGGGGGGCTACACCTTC.

The chain combines TRBV6-5 with TRBJ2-7, with TRBD1 as a possible D gene (6 bases). Trimming took off 7 bases at V and 5 bases at J, with 9 bases between the two ends. Germline CDR1 and CDR2: MNHEY and SVGAGI. This CDR3 is built from 11 residues. The CDR3 region has the DNA TGTGCCAGCACCAGGGGCCACGAGCAGTACTTC. Encoded protein: CASTRGHEQYF.

The chain uses TRBV9 and TRBJ2-1; D is unclear. Germline V lookup: CDR1 SGDLS, CDR2 YYNGEE. The CDR3 has 16 residues. V was trimmed by 0 bases and J by 0 bases, leaving 10 bases between them. CDR3 nucleotide sequence: TGTGCCAGCAGCGTAGATGGTCTGAGCTCCTACAATGAGCAGTTCTTC. This sequence encodes CASSVDGLSSYNEQFF.

The chain joins TRBV30 to TRBJ2-7; D may be TRBD2 (5 bases). Trimming pared 0 bases from V and 5 bases from J, leaving 11 bases between. Germline V lookup: CDR1 GTSNPN, CDR2 SVGIG (reference sequence). The length of the CDR3 is 13 residues. The CDR3 reads CAWSVYHGNEQYF. The DNA of the CDR3 is TGTGCCTGGAGTGTCTACCACGGGAACGAGCAGTACTTC.

This clone was picked up one time. The V gene is TRBV7-2, the J gene TRBJ2-2; TRBD1 matches at 7 bases. CDR3 length: 14 residues. With V trimmed by 3 bases and J by 6 bases, 4 bases remained unmatched. Germline V gives CDR1 SGHTA, CDR2 FQGNSA. The CDR3 DNA sequence: TGTGCCAGCAGCTTGCAGGGGGTCTCCGGGGAGCTGTTTTTT. Protein sequence: CASSLQGVSGELFF.

The genes are TRBV7-3 and TRBJ1-1; tentative D call: TRBD1 (6 bases). Looked up from germline, CDR1 is SGHTA and CDR2 is FQGTGA. Trimming shortened V by 5 bases and J by 5 bases, and 12 bases separated the two germline ends. The CDR3 has 13 amino acids. CDR3 nucleotides: TGTGCCAGCAGCCCAGGCCAGGGGACTGAAGCTTTCTTT. It yields the protein CASSPGQGTEAFF.

The gene calls are TRBV20-1 and TRBJ2-3, with unresolved D. Per germline, CDR1 DFQATT and CDR2 SNEGSKA (reference sequence). Trimming took off 3 bases at V and 2 bases at J, with 6 bases between the two ends. This CDR3 is built from 12 residues. The chain's CDR3 is CSASLATDTQYF. The DNA for the CDR3 is TGCAGTGCTAGTTTAGCCACAGATACGCAGTATTTT.

The chain has TRBV23-1 and TRBJ2-4, with D perhaps matching TRBD2 (6 bases). TRBV23-1 carries the ORF label, with uncertain function. CDR3 length equals 18 residues. The V end lost 0 bases, the J end lost 0 bases, and 15 bases lay between the germline ends. In DNA, the CDR3 is TGCGCCAGCAGTCAATCGTCGGGGGAGTCCGAAGCCAAAAACATTCAGTACTTC. It specifies CASSQSSGESEAKNIQYF.

The chain links TRBV7-3 to TRBJ2-1, with a possible D match to TRBD1 (5 bases). The CDR3 loop spans 15 amino acids. CDR1 and CDR2 from the germline V gene are SGHTA and FQGTGA. Trimming pared 4 bases from V and 4 bases from J, leaving 14 bases between. The CDR3: CASSSRQMGYNEQFF. The CDR3 nucleotides read TGTGCCAGCAGCTCAAGACAGATGGGTTACAATGAGCAGTTCTTC.

The count of this clone is one. V is TRBV7-2 and J is TRBJ1-2, with D possibly TRBD1 on 5 matching bases. CDR1 and CDR2 (germline): SGHTA, FQGNSA. This CDR3 has 15 residues. Trimming left V 5 bases short and J 2 bases short, with 15 bases between. The CDR3 sequence: CASSGAGGRNYGYTF. The CDR3 DNA reads TGTGCCAGCAGCGGGGCGGGAGGGCGGAACTATGGCTACACCTTC.

The J gene is TRBJ1-3, the V gene TRBV7-6, with 10 bases matching TRBD1. Germline CDR1 reads SGHVS; CDR2 reads FNYEAQ. The CDR3 spans 15 residues. With 3 bases clipped from V and 2 bases from J, the junction kept 1 base outside the gene matches. The CDR3 reads CASSFGTGAGNTIYF. The CDR3 nucleotides are TGTGCCAGCAGCTTCGGGACAGGGGCTGGAAACACCATATATTTT. Using reference TRBV7-6 and TRBJ1-3 for the parts outside the CDR3, the full variable domain is GAGVSQSPRYKVTKRGQDVALRCDPISGHVSLYWYRQALGQGPEFLTYFNYEAQQDKSGLPNDRFSAERPEGSISTLTIQRTEQRDSAMYRCASSFGTGAGNTIYFGEGSWLTVV.

This sequence joins TRBV3-1 (or the pseudogene TRBV3-2) and TRBJ2-1; TRBD2 matches 14 bases. The V and J ends lost 5 bases and 8 bases, in that order; junction bases with no gene match: 11. The length of the CDR3 is 17 residues. CDR1 is LGHDT and CDR2 is YNNKEL in the germline V gene (reference sequence). CDR3 sequence: CASSGGLAGAAVDEQFF. CDR3 nucleotide sequence: TGTGCCAGCAGCGGGGGACTAGCGGGGGCCGCGGTAGATGAGCAGTTCTTC.

This clone was recorded a few times. The chain couples TRBV12-5 to TRBJ2-7; unclear D gene. CDR3 length: 11 residues. From germline, CDR1 is LGHNT and CDR2 FRNRAP. Trimming pared 5 bases from V and 5 bases from J, leaving 7 bases between. The CDR3 here is CASGLGHEQYF. Written as DNA, the CDR3 is TGTGCTAGTGGTCTAGGCCACGAGCAGTACTTC.